The clone carrying this T cell receptor beta chain was recorded many times. Time point meaning: longitudinal time-point 1 (baseline). Blood bank volunteers in Maryland, USA, served as healthy controls. The starting material, 2 million PBMCs stored at -80 C, gave rise to the unsorted libraries. The CDR3 consists of 13 residues. Germline V gene sequence: CDR1 SGHRS, CDR2 YFSETQ. V lost 1 base and J 6 bases, leaving 10 bases between the germline ends. The making of cDNA relied on 5'RACE with 10-nucleotide random UMIs. Over 170 million TCR-beta sequences from 15-18 subjects were obtained in each sequencing run. Via MiXCR, TCRdb re-called the 5' RACE reads, giving one row per CDR3 protein. The sample lists fewer than 90,000 distinct CDR3 sequences; about a tenth were seen once. The sample belongs to a study of neurological immune-mediated disorders.

The sequencing sample was made of PBMCs. The origin of this receptor is a man aged 25-45 years in good health. This chain links TRBV5-1 with TRBJ1-1; possible D gene TRBD1, 6 bases. The CDR3 DNA is TGCGCCAGCAGCTTGATCGGGGGGCCTGAAGCTTTCTTT. It specifies CASSLIGGPEAFF.